These 30 T cell receptor beta chains were all obtained from the same sample, sequenced in a study of blood T cell repertoires in COVID-19. The assay was immunoSEQ multiplex PCR, and TCRdb's table has in-frame clones only and misses some. This sample has about 33,000 clones, with around 83% found just once. Source material: peripheral blood. The receptors were sampled from a human donor in a cohort sampled during active COVID-19.

The rearrangement uses TRBV6-5 and TRBJ2-1, with TRBD2 as a possible D gene (6 bases). Germline V CDR1 and CDR2: MNHEY, SVGAGI. The germline V and J ends were trimmed by 8 bases and 4 bases, with 18 bases remaining between them. The CDR3 spans 15 residues. The CDR3 spells CASSSLADPYNEQFF. As DNA, the CDR3 is TGTGCCAGCTCCAGCTTAGCGGACCCATACAATGAGCAGTTCTTC.

V usage is TRBV2 and J usage is TRBJ2-2; 10 bases line up with TRBD1. CDR1 and CDR2 from the germline V gene are SNHLY and FYNNEI. This CDR3 spans 15 amino acids. After removal of 4 bases from V and 6 bases from J, the junction contained 5 bases not matched to a gene. CDR3 loop: CASSASGTGAGELFF. As DNA, the CDR3 is TGTGCCAGCAGTGCGTCCGGGACAGGGGCCGGGGAGCTGTTTTTT. The full variable domain, completed using reference TRBV2 and TRBJ2-2, is EPEVTQTPSHQVTQMGQEVILRCVPISNHLYFYWYRQILGQKVEFLVSFYNNEISEKSEIFDDQFSVERPDGSNFTLKIRSTKLEDSAMYFCASSASGTGAGELFFGEGSRLTVL.

This rearrangement joins TRBV27 to TRBJ2-3; 8 bases are shared with TRBD1. The CDR3 runs to 15 residues. Per germline, CDR1 MNHEY and CDR2 SMNVEV (reference sequence). V lost 7 bases and J lost 2; bases outside the gene matches: 8. The CDR3 DNA sequence: TGTGCCAGCACTCTGGACAGGGAGGTCACAGATACGCAGTATTTT. Its protein product is CASTLDREVTDTQYF.

This clone was counted a few times. The chain has TRBV27 and TRBJ1-2, with D unclear. CDR1 and CDR2 from the germline V gene are MNHEY and SMNVEV (reference sequence). This CDR3 is 13 amino acids long. Trimming took off 1 base at V and 3 bases at J, with 6 bases between the two ends. CDR3 sequence (DNA): TGTGCCAGCAGTTTATGGGCTGACTATGGCTACACCTTC. It specifies CASSLWADYGYTF.

The chain carries TRBV11-2 and TRBJ2-7; D is unclear. CDR1 is SGHAT, CDR2 FQNNGV, per germline. The CDR3 contains 13 residues. V was pared by 5 bases and J by 2 bases, with 10 bases between. The CDR3 protein is CASSRGLAYEQYF. CDR3 bases: TGTGCCAGCAGCCGTGGGCTTGCCTACGAGCAGTACTTC.

In this sample, this clone turned up once. The CDR3 region is CASSLRRTRGEGQFF. CDR3 nucleotides: TGTGCCAGCAGCTTAAGACGGACCCGGGGGGAGGGGCAGTTCTTC. This chain links TRBV13 with TRBJ2-1; 7 bases match TRBD2. CDR1 PRHDT and CDR2 FYEKMQ come from the germline V gene (reference sequence). The trim removed 2 bases at V and 12 bases at J, leaving 13 bases unmatched. The CDR3 is made up of 15 amino acids.

This rearrangement joins TRBV11-1 to TRBJ2-1; 9 positions agree with TRBD2. The CDR3 totals 14 residues. Germline values: CDR1 SGHAT, CDR2 FQDESV (reference sequence). Trimming took 6 bases from V and 8 from J; bases not matched to a gene: 8. CDR3 in amino acids: CASRWASGNHEQFF. CDR3 nucleotides: TGTGCCAGCAGGTGGGCTAGCGGGAACCATGAGCAGTTCTTC.

The chain couples TRBV10-3 to TRBJ1-6; perhaps TRBD1 as D (6 bases). Germline V gives CDR1 ENHRY, CDR2 SYGVKD. V was clipped by 6 bases and J by 8 bases, with 14 bases between them. This CDR3 is built from 14 residues. CDR3 nucleotide sequence: TGTGCCATCAGGCCAGGGGAAGTGGATTCACCCCTCCACTTT. This sequence encodes CAIRPGEVDSPLHF.

A few counts support this clone. V and J are TRBV5-1 and TRBJ2-3; 8 positions agree with TRBD1. Germline CDR1 and CDR2: SGHRS and YFSETQ. The J segment lost 3 bases and the V segment lost 3 bases, leaving 6 bases of the junction unmatched. This CDR3 is built from 15 residues. The CDR3 nucleotides are TGCGCCAGCAGCTCAGGACAGGGCCGGACAGATACGCAGTATTTT. As protein: CASSSGQGRTDTQYF. Variable domain in full (rest from reference TRBV5-1 and TRBJ2-3): KAGVTQTPRYLIKTRGQQVTLSCSPISGHRSVSWYQQTPGQGLQFLFEYFSETQRNKGNFPGRFSGRQFSNSRSEMNVSTLELGDSALYLCASSSGQGRTDTQYFGPGTRLTVL.

The chain carries TRBV13 and TRBJ2-1; the match to TRBD1 covers 7 bases. The V gene end was trimmed by 4 bases and the J gene end by 6 bases; junction bases not matched to a gene: 9. Germline CDR1 is PRHDT and CDR2 is FYEKMQ (reference sequence). This CDR3 is built from 15 residues. CDR3 bases: TGTGCCAGCAGCTCTACAGGGGCTGGGGCCAATGAGCAGTTCTTC. Amino acids: CASSSTGAGANEQFF.

Here the CDR3 reads CASSGTSGRGQETQYF. The CDR3 coding sequence is TGTGCCAGCAGCGGGACTAGCGGAAGAGGGCAAGAGACCCAGTACTTC. V gene TRBV9 combines with J gene TRBJ2-5, with TRBD2 identical over 10 bases. V lost 3 bases, J lost 2 bases, and 7 bases stayed unmatched. This CDR3 comprises 16 residues. The germline gives CDR1 SGDLS, CDR2 YYNGEE. The full variable domain, its missing parts supplied by reference TRBV9 and TRBJ2-5, is DSGVTQTPKHLITATGQRVTLRCSPRSGDLSVYWYQQSLDQGLQFLIQYYNGEERAKGNILERFSAQQFPDLHSELNLSSLELGDSALYFCASSGTSGRGQETQYFGPGTRLLVL.

This chain connects TRBV14 to TRBJ2-7, with 16 bases lining up with TRBD2. This CDR3 contains 17 residues. From germline, CDR1 is SGHDN and CDR2 FVKESK. The V and J ends lost 5 bases and 1 base, in that order; junction bases with no gene match: 5. In nucleotides, the CDR3 is TGTGCCAGCAGCTTGGGACTAGCGGGAGGGCCGTCCTACGAGCAGTACTTC. This codes for CASSLGLAGGPSYEQYF. The full variable domain, its missing parts supplied by reference TRBV14 and TRBJ2-7, is EAGVTQFPSHSVIEKGQTVTLRCDPISGHDNLYWYRRVMGKEIKFLLHFVKESKQDESGMPNNRFLAERTGGTYSTLKVQPAELEDSGVYFCASSLGLAGGPSYEQYFGPGTRLTVT.

In its sample, this clone is medium-sized (0.01 to 0.1%). V usage is TRBV6-6 and J usage is TRBJ2-1; D ambiguous. The CDR3 contains 14 residues. V gave up 2 bases and J gave up 5 bases, with 10 bases separating them. CDR1 is MNHNY and CDR2 is SVGAGI in the germline V gene (reference sequence). The CDR3 here is CASSYPNSNNEQFF. DNA of the CDR3: TGTGCCAGCAGTTACCCGAACAGCAACAATGAGCAGTTCTTC.

The chain recombines TRBV19 with TRBJ2-1, with D hard to call. The CDR3 runs to 11 residues. Germline V CDR1 and CDR2: LNHDA, SQIVND (reference sequence). Trimming cost V 4 bases and J 8 bases, with 6 bases left between them. As DNA, the CDR3 is TGTGCCAGTAGTAGCCGGGATGAGCAGTTCTTC. Translating it yields CASSSRDEQFF.

The chain links TRBV18 to TRBJ1-4; TRBD1 is a possible D gene (5 bases). V lost 0 bases and J 0 bases, leaving 8 bases between the germline ends. The V gene's germline CDR1 is KGHSH and CDR2 LQKENI. The CDR3 has 16 amino acids. Here the CDR3 DNA reads TGTGCCAGCTCACCACCTTTGACAGCAACTAATGAAAAACTGTTTTTT. This encodes CASSPPLTATNEKLFF.

The chain carries TRBV7-2 and TRBJ2-7, with TRBD2 identical over 11 bases. The CDR3 covers 15 residues. Germline CDR1 reads SGHTA; CDR2 reads FQGNSA. The J segment lost 1 base and the V segment lost 5 bases, leaving 4 bases of the junction unmatched. The CDR3 reads CASSPGLAVSYEQYF. DNA for the CDR3: TGTGCCAGCAGCCCGGGACTAGCGGTTTCCTACGAGCAGTACTTC. Looking up the rest from reference TRBV7-2 and TRBJ2-7 gives the full variable domain: GAGVSQSPSNKVTEKGKDVELRCDPISGHTALYWYRQSLGQGLEFLIYFQGNSAPDKSGLPSDRFSAERTGGSVSTLTIQRTQQEDSAVYLCASSPGLAVSYEQYFGPGTRLTVT.

This clone has just one count. V is TRBV5-1 and J is TRBJ2-2; 9 bases agree with TRBD2. CDR1 and CDR2 from the germline V gene are SGHRS and YFSETQ. Trimming removed 4 bases from V and 3 bases from J; junction bases left unmatched: 10. The CDR3 contains 17 residues. The CDR3 DNA reads as TGCGCCAGCAGCCCGGATAGCGGGAGAATGTACACCGGGGAGCTGTTTTTT. Protein sequence: CASSPDSGRMYTGELFF.

The genes are TRBV5-1 and TRBJ2-5; D is unclear. Trimming stripped 0 bases from V and 7 bases from J, with 13 bases between. Germline CDR1 SGHRS, CDR2 YFSETQ. CDR3 length: 14 residues. CDR3 amino acids: CASSLATGLGTQYF. CDR3 nucleotides: TGCGCCAGCAGCTTGGCGACGGGTCTGGGGACCCAGTACTTC. Full variable domain (missing parts from reference TRBV5-1 and TRBJ2-5): KAGVTQTPRYLIKTRGQQVTLSCSPISGHRSVSWYQQTPGQGLQFLFEYFSETQRNKGNFPGRFSGRQFSNSRSEMNVSTLELGDSALYLCASSLATGLGTQYFGPGTRLLVL.

The chain uses TRBV9 and TRBJ1-1, with TRBD1 matching over 9 bases. This CDR3 has 17 residues. Trimming took 1 base from V and 1 from J; bases not matched to a gene: 8. Germline loops: CDR1 SGDLS, CDR2 YYNGEE. This chain's CDR3 is CASSVTPGQGKNTEAFF. CDR3 in DNA: TGTGCCAGCAGCGTAACGCCGGGACAGGGTAAGAACACTGAAGCTTTCTTT.

The V call is TRBV7-2, the J call TRBJ1-5, with a tentative D call TRBD1 (6 bases). The CDR3 is made up of 16 amino acids. The V and J ends lost 2 bases and 2 bases respectively, with 13 bases between them. CDR1 is SGHTA and CDR2 is FQGNSA in the germline V gene. The CDR3 loop reads CASSLWDKGGNQPQHF. CDR3 DNA sequence: TGTGCCAGCAGCTTATGGGACAAGGGTGGCAATCAGCCCCAGCATTTT.

This chain connects TRBV3-1 (or the pseudogene TRBV3-2) to TRBJ2-4; D unresolved. Germline V gene sequence: CDR1 LGHDT, CDR2 YNNKEL (reference sequence). Trimming shortened V by 6 bases and J by 6 bases, and 12 bases separated the two germline ends. The CDR3 covers 13 residues. CDR3 residues: CASRAAGLNIQYF. The CDR3 DNA follows: TGTGCCAGCAGGGCTGCAGGCCTAAACATTCAGTACTTC.

The rearrangement uses TRBV9 and TRBJ1-1; TRBD1 agrees at 8 bases. V lost 4 bases and J lost 7; bases outside the gene matches: 6. The germline CDR1 and CDR2 sequences are SGDLS and YYNGEE. The CDR3 length is 13 residues. CDR3 coding DNA: TGTGCCAGCAGCCCACGAGGGACAGGTGAAGCTTTCTTT. Translation gives CASSPRGTGEAFF. The variable domain in full, completed from reference TRBV9 and TRBJ1-1, reads DSGVTQTPKHLITATGQRVTLRCSPRSGDLSVYWYQQSLDQGLQFLIQYYNGEERAKGNILERFSAQQFPDLHSELNLSSLELGDSALYFCASSPRGTGEAFFGQGTRLTVV.

This chain links TRBV11-2 with TRBJ2-5; 8 bases match TRBD1. The CDR3 is made up of 14 amino acids. CDR1 and CDR2 (germline): SGHAT, FQNNGV. J gave up 1 base and V 5 bases, and 3 bases lay outside the gene matches. In DNA form, the CDR3 reads TGTGCCAGCAGCACGGGACAGGTCCAAGAGACCCAGTACTTC. Translated, it gives CASSTGQVQETQYF.

CDR3 bases: TGCGCCAGCAGCTTGGCCGGGATTGGGGAAAAACTGTTTTTT. This gives the protein CASSLAGIGEKLFF. This chain joins TRBV5-1 and TRBJ1-4; D gene unclear. The germline V and J ends were trimmed by 0 bases and 8 bases, with 11 bases remaining between them. From germline, CDR1 is SGHRS and CDR2 YFSETQ. This CDR3 has 14 amino acids.

V is TRBV27 and J is TRBJ2-1; 11 nucleotides agree with TRBD2. The CDR3 extends over 17 amino acids. J lost 4 bases, V lost 0 bases, and 5 bases had no gene match. Germline CDR1 reads MNHEY; CDR2 reads SMNVEV (reference sequence). The CDR3 sequence is CASSLSLAGGHYNEQFF. CDR3 in DNA: TGTGCCAGCAGTTTATCCCTAGCGGGAGGACATTACAATGAGCAGTTCTTC.

This clone appeared a single time. The chain recombines TRBV10-1 with TRBJ1-1, with D unclear. Trimming removed 2 bases at V and 1 base at J, with 11 bases between. Germline CDR1 and CDR2: WNHNN and SYGVQD (reference sequence). The CDR3 runs 15 residues. The CDR3 region has the DNA TGCGCCAGCAGTGAGATCGCAAGAGGGAACACTGAAGCTTTCTTT. Translation gives CASSEIARGNTEAFF.

The chain has TRBV12-5 and TRBJ2-7, with TRBD1 matching 7 bases. The CDR3 is 17 amino acids. The germline CDR1 and CDR2 sequences are LGHNT and FRNRAP. The V and J ends lost 0 bases and 0 bases, in that order; junction bases with no gene match: 8. The CDR3 DNA reads as TGTGCTAGTGGTTTGGTACGGGGCAGGGACAGCTCCTACGAGCAGTACTTC. Its protein is CASGLVRGRDSSYEQYF.

V usage is TRBV13 and J usage is TRBJ1-6; tentative D call: TRBD1 (6 bases). In germline, CDR1 is PRHDT, CDR2 FYEKMQ (reference sequence). Trimming left V 3 bases short and J 8 bases short, with 11 bases between. The CDR3 length is 14 residues. CDR3 coding DNA: TGTGCCAGCAGCTTTGTTGCAGGGGATTCACCCCTCCACTTT. Translation: CASSFVAGDSPLHF.

A single count supports this clone. The chain joins TRBV5-1 to TRBJ2-3; 10 nucleotides line up with TRBD1. Germline trimming cut 4 bases from V and 3 bases from J; bases unmatched to any gene: 2. Germline lookup yields CDR1 SGHRS and CDR2 YFSETQ. The CDR3 totals 14 residues. The CDR3 here is CASSPGQGTDTQYF. CDR3 bases: TGCGCCAGCAGCCCGGGACAGGGGACAGATACGCAGTATTTT.

The chain uses TRBV29-1 and TRBJ2-2, with TRBD2 matching 12 bases. V gave up 5 bases and J gave up 5 bases; unmatched junction bases: 6. Germline V gene sequence: CDR1 SQVTM, CDR2 ANQGSEA. The CDR3 has 15 residues. CDR3 nucleotide sequence: TGCAGCGTTCTCGGACTAGCGGGATCAACCGGGGAGCTGTTTTTT. This sequence encodes CSVLGLAGSTGELFF.